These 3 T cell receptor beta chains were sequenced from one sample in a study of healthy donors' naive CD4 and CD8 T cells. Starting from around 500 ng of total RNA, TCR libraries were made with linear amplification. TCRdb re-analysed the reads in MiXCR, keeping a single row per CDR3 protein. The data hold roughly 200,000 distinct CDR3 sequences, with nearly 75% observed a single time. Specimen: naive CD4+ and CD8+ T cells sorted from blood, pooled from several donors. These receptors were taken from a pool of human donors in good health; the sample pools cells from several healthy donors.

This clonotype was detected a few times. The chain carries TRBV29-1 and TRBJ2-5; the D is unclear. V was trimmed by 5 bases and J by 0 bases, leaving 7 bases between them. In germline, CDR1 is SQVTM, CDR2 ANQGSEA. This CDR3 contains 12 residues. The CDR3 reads CSVLSDQETQYF. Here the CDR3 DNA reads TGCAGCGTTTTGAGTGACCAAGAGACCCAGTACTTC.

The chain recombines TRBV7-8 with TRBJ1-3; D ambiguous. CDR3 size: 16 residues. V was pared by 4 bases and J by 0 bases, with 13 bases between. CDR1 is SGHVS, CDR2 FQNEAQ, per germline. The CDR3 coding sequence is TGTGCCAGCAGCTCACTGCCTGGAAACTCTGGAAACACCATATATTTT. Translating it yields CASSSLPGNSGNTIYF.

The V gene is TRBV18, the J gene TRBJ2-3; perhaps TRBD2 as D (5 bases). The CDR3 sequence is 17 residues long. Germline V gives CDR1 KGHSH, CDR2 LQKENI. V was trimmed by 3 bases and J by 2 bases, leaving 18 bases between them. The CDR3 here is CASSPRLSGITTDTQYF. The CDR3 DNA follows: TGTGCCAGCTCACCCCGACTATCGGGAATCACCACAGATACGCAGTATTTT. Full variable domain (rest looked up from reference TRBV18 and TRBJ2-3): NAGVMQNPRHLVRRRGQEARLRCSPMKGHSHVYWYRQLPEEGLKFMVYLQKENIIDESGMPKERFSAEFPKEGPSILRIQQVVRGDSAAYFCASSPRLSGITTDTQYFGPGTRLTVL.